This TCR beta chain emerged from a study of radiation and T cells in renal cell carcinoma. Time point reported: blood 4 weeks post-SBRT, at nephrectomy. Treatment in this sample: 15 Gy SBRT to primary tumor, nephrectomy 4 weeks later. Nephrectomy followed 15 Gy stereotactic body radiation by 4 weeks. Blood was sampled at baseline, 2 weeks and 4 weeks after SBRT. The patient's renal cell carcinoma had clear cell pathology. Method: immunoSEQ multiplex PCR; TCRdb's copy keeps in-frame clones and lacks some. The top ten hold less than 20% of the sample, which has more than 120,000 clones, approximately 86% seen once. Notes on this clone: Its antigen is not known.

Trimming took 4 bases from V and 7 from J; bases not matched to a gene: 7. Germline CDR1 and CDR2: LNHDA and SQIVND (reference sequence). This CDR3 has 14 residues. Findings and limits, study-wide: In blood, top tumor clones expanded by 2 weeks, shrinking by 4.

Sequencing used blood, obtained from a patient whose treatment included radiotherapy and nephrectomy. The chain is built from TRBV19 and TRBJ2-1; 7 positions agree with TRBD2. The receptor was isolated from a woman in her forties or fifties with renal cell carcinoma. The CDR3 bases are TGTGCCAGTAGTAAACAGGTCGGGGGGAATGAGCAGTTCTTC. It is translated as CASSKQVGGNEQFF.